The 9 T cell receptor beta chains below were found in one sample sequenced in a study of CD8 T cells in ankylosing spondylitis. TCRdb recomputed calls from the 5' RACE reads with MiXCR, one row per CDR3 protein. The table includes under 300,000 distinct CDR3 sequences, around 10% detected once. The specimen was blood, either unsorted or a sorted T cell fraction (not recorded which). The receptor source for this set is a male donor with ankylosing spondylitis or in good health (not recorded which).

At least ten counts were recorded for this clonotype. The chain couples TRBV29-1 to TRBJ1-1; 8 bases line up with TRBD1. This CDR3 region has 12 residues. Germline lookup yields CDR1 SQVTM and CDR2 ANQGSEA. V lost 7 bases to trimming and J lost 5 bases; unmatched junction nucleotides: 6. CDR3 sequence: CSARTGWTEAFF. CDR3 nucleotide sequence: TGCAGCGCTCGGACAGGGTGGACTGAAGCTTTCTTT.

This clonotype was counted at least ten times. The chain joins TRBV10-1 to TRBJ2-3; D call uncertain. V shed 0 bases and J shed 2 bases, with 6 bases lying between them. The length of the CDR3 is 14 residues. In germline, CDR1 is WNHNN, CDR2 SYGVQD (reference sequence). The CDR3 spells CASSESADTDTQYF. Here the CDR3 DNA reads TGCGCCAGCAGTGAGTCGGCCGACACAGATACGCAGTATTTT.

This clonotype showed up many times. This rearrangement joins TRBV20-1 to TRBJ1-5, with D possibly TRBD1 on 6 matching bases. This CDR3 contains 12 residues. The V gene's germline CDR1 is DFQATT and CDR2 SNEGSKA (reference sequence). V lost 6 bases to trimming and J lost 6 bases, with 12 bases between them. The CDR3 DNA follows: TGCAGTGCGGCCGAGGGGGGTCAGCCCCAGCATTTT. It is translated as CSAAEGGQPQHF.

This chain uses TRBV5-1 with TRBJ2-1; the D call may be TRBD1 or TRBD2 (6 bases each). Trimming left V 4 bases short and J 8 bases short, with 19 bases between. There are 15 residues in the CDR3. Germline V gene sequence: CDR1 SGHRS, CDR2 YFSETQ. CDR3 DNA sequence: TGCGCCAGCAGCCCCCGAGGGACTGCAGGGGATGAGCAGTTCTTC. It is translated as CASSPRGTAGDEQFF.

The rearrangement links TRBV5-1 to TRBJ2-7; maybe TRBD2 (5 bases). Germline V CDR1 and CDR2: SGHRS, YFSETQ. The CDR3 contains 14 residues. V dropped 2 bases and J dropped 4 bases, with 13 bases sitting between them. DNA for the CDR3: TGCGCCAGCAGCTTTAGGGCGGACTCATACGAGCAGTACTTC. As protein: CASSFRADSYEQYF.

In DNA, the CDR3 is TGTGCCAGCAGCAGATCGGACGTAAATTCACCCCTCCACTTT. Translated: CASSRSDVNSPLHF. This chain connects TRBV11-2 to TRBJ1-6; D gene uncertain. The CDR3 loop spans 14 amino acids. Trimming took off 5 bases at V and 7 bases at J, with 12 bases between the two ends. Germline assignment: CDR1 SGHAT and CDR2 FQNNGV.

Comment on this clonotype: A much larger clone differs by one base, so this may be a read error. The chain links TRBV2 to TRBJ2-1; D is ambiguous. This CDR3 contains 15 residues. Trimming cost V 8 bases and J 4 bases, with 18 bases left between them. Germline V gene lookup returns CDR1 SNHLY and CDR2 FYNNEI. The CDR3 region has the DNA TGTGCCAGCGGTAAGGACGGTATACAATACAATGAGCAGTTCTTC. Amino acids: CASGKDGIQYNEQFF.

This clonotype was counted at least ten times. The V gene is TRBV5-1, the J gene TRBJ2-1; no definite D call. V lost 4 bases and J 10 bases, leaving 9 bases between the germline ends. This CDR3 contains 11 residues. CDR1 and CDR2 (germline): SGHRS, YFSETQ. The CDR3 nucleotides read TGCGCCAGCAGCGCAGGCCAGGAGCAGTTCTTC. Residues: CASSAGQEQFF.

J is TRBJ1-2 and V is TRBV5-1; 7 nucleotides align to TRBD1. Germline V gives CDR1 SGHRS, CDR2 YFSETQ. The CDR3 has 14 amino acids. V was pared by 1 base and J by 4 bases, with 4 bases of the junction left unmatched. This chain's CDR3 is CASSLRGDSYGYTF. Written as DNA, the CDR3 is TGCGCCAGCAGCTTGCGCGGGGACAGCTATGGCTACACCTTC.